Listed here are 30 T cell receptor beta chains from one sample, sequenced in a study of shared clonotypes between healthy human individuals. Only CD45RO-negative cells positively selected for CCR7 counted as naive CD8 cells, so terminally differentiated effector memory CD45RA+ cells were excluded. The protocol was immunoSEQ multiplex PCR, while the TCRdb copy is restricted to in-frame clones and leaves out a portion. The sample holds roughly 770,000 clones; around 96% are singletons and the top ten take approximately 0.2%. Sequencing was done on a sample of naive CD8+ T cells sorted from blood. The receptors were gathered from a young man in good health.

Comment on this clone: The same CDR3 can be traced to other DNA sequences in this sample. The chain joins TRBV2 to TRBJ2-7; 14 bases line up with TRBD2. The CDR3 runs to 14 residues. Germline V CDR1 and CDR2: SNHLY, FYNNEI. The V segment lost 6 bases and the J segment 3 bases; nucleotides outside the gene matches: 1. The CDR3 region has the DNA TGTGCCAGCAGCGGGACTAGCGGGAGCTACGAGCAGTACTTC. Its translation: CASSGTSGSYEQYF.

This chain uses TRBV15 with TRBJ1-5; D unclear. Germline CDR1 and CDR2: LNHNV and YYDKDF (reference sequence). Trimming removed 1 base at V and 3 bases at J, with 10 bases between. The CDR3 has 15 residues. The CDR3 sequence is CATSRGRQHNQPQHF. The DNA for the CDR3 is TGTGCCACCAGCAGAGGCAGGCAGCACAATCAGCCCCAGCATTTT.

The V gene is TRBV29-1, the J gene TRBJ1-3; TRBD1 matches 8 bases. CDR1 SQVTM and CDR2 ANQGSEA come from the germline V gene. V lost 3 bases to trimming and J lost 3 bases; unmatched junction nucleotides: 7. The length of the CDR3 is 15 residues. The CDR3 protein is CSVEGVRGLGNTIYF. Written as DNA, the CDR3 is TGCAGCGTTGAGGGGGTCAGGGGGCTTGGAAACACCATATATTTT.

The CDR3 DNA is TGCGCCAGCAGCTTGGAACGGGGGCTTTCGACAAATGAAGCTTTCTTT. Its protein is CASSLERGLSTNEAFF. This chain uses TRBV5-1 with TRBJ1-1; D is possibly TRBD1 (6 bases). Trimming cost V 0 bases and J 7 bases, with 19 bases left between them. Per germline, CDR1 SGHRS and CDR2 YFSETQ. The CDR3 runs to 16 residues.

The J gene is TRBJ1-5, the V gene TRBV7-9, with D possibly TRBD1 on 6 matching bases. V lost 5 bases and J 5 bases, leaving 22 bases between the germline ends. Germline V CDR1 and CDR2: SEHNR, FQNEAQ (reference sequence). This CDR3 region has 17 residues. The CDR3 DNA reads as TGTGCCAGCAGCAGCCAAGACAGGTACGGACTATATCAGCCCCAGCATTTT. Amino acid sequence: CASSSQDRYGLYQPQHF. Full variable domain (remainder filled in from reference TRBV7-9 and TRBJ1-5): DTGVSQNPRHKITKRGQNVTFRCDPISEHNRLYWYRQTLGQGPEFLTYFQNEAQLEKSRLLSDRFSAERPKGSFSTLEIQRTEQGDSAMYLCASSSQDRYGLYQPQHFGDGTRLSIL.

This clone was observed a handful of times. This rearrangement joins TRBV21-1 to TRBJ2-7; the DNA was not used to check the table's D call, TRBD1. TRBV21-1 is flagged as a pseudogene. The CDR3 extends over 13 amino acids. The CDR3: CAGTGTGVSEQYF. CDR3 nucleotide sequence: TGTGCCGGGACCGGGACAGGGGTGTCCGAGCAGTACTTC.

This sequence joins TRBV10-3 and TRBJ1-1, with 7 bases matching TRBD1. This CDR3 is 14 amino acids long. Germline CDR1 and CDR2: ENHRY and SYGVKD. After removal of 3 bases from V and 3 bases from J, the junction contained 4 bases not matched to a gene. The CDR3 DNA follows: TGTGCCATCAGTGAACAGGGGTGGGACACTGAAGCTTTCTTT. Amino acids: CAISEQGWDTEAFF.

The chain has TRBV5-6 and TRBJ1-1; D is possibly TRBD1 (5 bases). The V gene's germline CDR1 is SGHDT and CDR2 YYEEEE. Trimming removed 7 bases at V and 4 bases at J, with 14 bases between. This CDR3 has 13 residues. This CDR3 reads CASLGQGSTEAFF. CDR3 nucleotides: TGTGCCAGCCTGGGGCAGGGATCCACTGAAGCTTTCTTT.

The V call is TRBV5-1, the J call TRBJ1-1; 9 positions agree with TRBD1. V lost 0 bases and J lost 5; bases outside the gene matches: 17. Germline CDR1 is SGHRS and CDR2 is YFSETQ. CDR3 length equals 19 residues. The CDR3 nucleotides read TGCGCCAGCAGCTTGGGACTGAAAATAGGGACAGGGTATGTGACTGAAGCTTTCTTT. It codes for CASSLGLKIGTGYVTEAFF.

V usage is TRBV7-9 and J usage is TRBJ1-2; 9 bases match TRBD1. The V segment lost 6 bases and the J segment 0 bases; nucleotides outside the gene matches: 11. The length of the CDR3 is 17 residues. Germline CDR1 and CDR2: SEHNR and FQNEAQ (reference sequence). CDR3 sequence reads: CASSLSGTGRPNYGYTF. CDR3 DNA sequence: TGTGCCAGCAGTCTTTCCGGGACAGGGAGACCTAACTATGGCTACACCTTC.

The rearrangement joins TRBV27 to TRBJ2-7; D gene unclear. Trimming took off 6 bases at V and 6 bases at J, with 12 bases between the two ends. The CDR3 contains 12 residues. Germline CDR1 and CDR2: MNHEY and SMNVEV (reference sequence). CDR3 region: CASSRSLGEQYF. CDR3 DNA: TGTGCCAGCAGCCGGTCGTTGGGCGAGCAGTACTTC.

V and J are TRBV5-5 and TRBJ1-4, with D hard to call. This CDR3 spans 12 amino acids. From germline, CDR1 is SGHKS and CDR2 YYEKEE (reference sequence). The V and J ends lost 4 bases and 4 bases respectively, with 5 bases between them. The CDR3 sequence is CASSQSNEKLFF. The CDR3 DNA follows: TGTGCCAGCAGCCAGAGTAATGAAAAACTGTTTTTT.

The chain recombines TRBV7-9 with TRBJ2-3, with D tentatively TRBD2 (5 bases). V gave up 5 bases and J gave up 7 bases, with 28 bases separating them. Germline loops: CDR1 SEHNR, CDR2 FQNEAQ (reference sequence). The CDR3 covers 18 residues. In DNA, the CDR3 is TGTGCCAGCAGCCTAGATGCAGGACTCTCCCCGGATTCAAATACGCAGTATTTT. It specifies CASSLDAGLSPDSNTQYF.

The rearrangement links TRBV5-1 to TRBJ2-3; the match to TRBD2 covers 12 bases. Unmatched junction bases numbered 5, after V lost 2 bases and J lost 4 bases. The CDR3 totals 16 residues. The germline gives CDR1 SGHRS, CDR2 YFSETQ. DNA for the CDR3: TGCGCCAGCAGCTTACAGACTAGCGGGAGCGCAGATACGCAGTATTTT. Its translation is CASSLQTSGSADTQYF.

The chain combines TRBV4-3 with TRBJ1-2; the D is unclear. Between the trimmed V and J ends, which lost 0 bases and 0 bases, there was a span of 8 bases. The CDR3 contains 15 residues. Germline CDR1 reads LGHNA; CDR2 reads YSLEER. The CDR3, as DNA: TGCGCCAGCAGCCAAGAGTTCAAAGCTAACTATGGCTACACCTTC. Translated, it gives CASSQEFKANYGYTF.

The rearrangement uses TRBV2 and TRBJ2-2; the D is unclear. CDR1 and CDR2 (germline): SNHLY, FYNNEI. This CDR3 contains 12 residues. V was cut by 7 bases and J by 4 bases, with 7 bases left in between. The CDR3 sequence is CASTLTTGELFF. The CDR3 nucleotides read TGTGCCAGCACATTAACCACCGGGGAGCTGTTTTTT.

J is TRBJ1-2 and V is TRBV14, with 9 positions matching TRBD1. J gave up 7 bases and V 0 bases, and 15 bases lay outside the gene matches. Germline V lookup: CDR1 SGHDN, CDR2 FVKESK. The CDR3 length is 18 residues. DNA of the CDR3: TGTGCCAGCAGCCAAGAAATTCCAGGACAGGGGTTCATATTTGGCTACACCTTC. Protein sequence: CASSQEIPGQGFIFGYTF.

This chain connects TRBV19 to TRBJ2-1, with 9 nucleotides matching TRBD1. The CDR3 totals 18 residues. V dropped 2 bases and J dropped 0; count of bases not matched to a gene: 8. Germline V gives CDR1 LNHDA, CDR2 SQIVND (reference sequence). CDR3 DNA: TGTGCCAGTAGTATAATGGGGACAGGGTGGAACTCCTACAATGAGCAGTTCTTC. Translated, it gives CASSIMGTGWNSYNEQFF.

The rearrangement uses TRBV15 and TRBJ2-1, with D possibly matching TRBD2 (5 bases). Trimming took off 3 bases at V and 8 bases at J, with 20 bases between the two ends. Germline V lookup: CDR1 LNHNV, CDR2 YYDKDF (reference sequence). The CDR3 loop spans 16 amino acids. The CDR3 bases are TGTGCCACCAGCAGGGATACCGGACTCGCCGGCGATGAGCAGTTCTTC. This translates into CATSRDTGLAGDEQFF.

The chain links TRBV7-2 to TRBJ2-5, with 15 bases fitting TRBD2. CDR1 is SGHTA and CDR2 is FQGNSA in the germline V gene. The CDR3 is made up of 16 amino acids. Unmatched junction bases numbered 6, after V lost 5 bases and J lost 5 bases. In DNA, the CDR3 is TGTGCCAGCAGCCCGGGACTAGCGGGAGGCGGGGAGACCCAGTACTTC. Residues: CASSPGLAGGGETQYF.

V usage is TRBV4-2 and J usage is TRBJ1-5; no firm D call. CDR1 and CDR2 from the germline V gene are LGHNA and YNFKEQ. CDR3 size: 15 residues. The V end lost 3 bases, the J end lost 0 bases, and 9 bases lay between the germline ends. Here the CDR3 reads CASSHYYGSNQPQHF. CDR3 DNA sequence: TGTGCCAGCAGCCATTATTACGGTAGCAATCAGCCCCAGCATTTT.

The genes are TRBV28 and TRBJ2-4; 8 bases match TRBD2. The germline V gene has CDR1 MDHEN and CDR2 SYDVKM. The CDR3 covers 14 residues. Trimming took 5 bases from V and 4 from J; bases not matched to a gene: 4. The CDR3 spells CASSGGRQKNIQYF. CDR3 bases: TGTGCCAGCAGTGGCGGGAGGCAGAAAAACATTCAGTACTTC. The whole variable domain, filled in from reference TRBV28 and TRBJ2-4, reads DVKVTQSSRYLVKRTGEKVFLECVQDMDHENMFWYRQDPGLGLRLIYFSYDVKMKEKGDIPEGYSVSREKKERFSLILESASTNQTSMYLCASSGGRQKNIQYFGAGTRLSVL.

The genes are TRBV6-5 and TRBJ2-1, with TRBD1 matching over 9 bases. J gave up 6 bases and V 3 bases, and 9 bases lay outside the gene matches. Germline lookup yields CDR1 MNHEY and CDR2 SVGAGI. The CDR3 extends over 16 amino acids. The CDR3 sequence is CASSYTPGQGINEQFF. The CDR3 nucleotides are TGTGCCAGCAGTTATACCCCGGGACAGGGAATCAATGAGCAGTTCTTC.

To note about this clone: Different DNA sequences within this sample yield the same CDR3. The V gene is TRBV4-3, the J gene TRBJ1-1; a possible D gene is TRBD1 (5 bases). The germline V and J ends were trimmed by 0 bases and 2 bases, with 7 bases remaining between them. CDR3 length equals 14 residues. Germline-derived CDR1 and CDR2 are LGHNA and YSLEER. CDR3 nucleotides: TGCGCCAGCAGCCAAGATTGGGGCAACACTGAAGCTTTCTTT. This gives the protein CASSQDWGNTEAFF.

This clone was counted a few times. V usage is TRBV27 and J usage is TRBJ2-7; the match to TRBD1 covers 10 bases. Looked up from germline, CDR1 is MNHEY and CDR2 is SMNVEV (reference sequence). V gave up 2 bases and J gave up 5 bases; unmatched junction bases: 0. This CDR3 region has 13 residues. The CDR3 region has the DNA TGTGCCAGCAGTTTAGGGACAGGGGACGAGCAGTACTTC. Residues: CASSLGTGDEQYF.

The J gene is TRBJ2-3, the V gene TRBV6-5; TRBD2 might be the D (6 bases). The germline V gene encodes CDR1 MNHEY and CDR2 SVGAGI. The CDR3 is made up of 14 amino acids. The V and J ends lost 7 bases and 6 bases respectively, with 17 bases between them. CDR3 DNA: TGTGCCAGCAATAAACTAGCACGAAAGGATACGCAGTATTTT. Its protein is CASNKLARKDTQYF.

Comment on this clone: Other DNA variants within this sample encode the same CDR3. The genes are TRBV7-9 and TRBJ2-2; D is uncertain. The CDR3 covers 12 residues. Germline loops: CDR1 SEHNR, CDR2 FQNEAQ (reference sequence). With 1 base removed from V and 5 bases from J, the gap between germline ends came to 2 bases. The CDR3 sequence: CASSLVTGELFF. The CDR3 coding sequence is TGTGCCAGCAGCTTAGTTACCGGGGAGCTGTTTTTT.

This chain links TRBV20-1 with TRBJ2-7; D is undetermined. The CDR3 is 11 amino acids. V lost 3 bases and J lost 3, with 6 bases in between. Germline V gives CDR1 DFQATT, CDR2 SNEGSKA (reference sequence). CDR3 bases: TGCAGTGCTAGTCAAGTCTACGAGCAGTACTTC. Protein sequence: CSASQVYEQYF.

The gene calls are TRBV7-9 and TRBJ1-2; TRBD1 agrees at 11 bases. The CDR3 sequence is 16 residues long. V lost 3 bases and J lost 3; bases outside the gene matches: 6. CDR1 is SEHNR, CDR2 FQNEAQ, per germline (reference sequence). The CDR3 protein is CASSFRTGGRDYGYTF. The CDR3 region has the DNA TGTGCCAGCAGCTTTCGGACAGGGGGCAGGGACTATGGCTACACCTTC.

This chain joins TRBV9 and TRBJ2-4, with D perhaps matching TRBD2 (6 bases). The CDR3 has 15 residues. Germline assignment: CDR1 SGDLS and CDR2 YYNGEE. V was shortened by 0 bases and J by 0 bases, with 7 bases between the two germline ends. CDR3 sequence: CASSVAGRAKNIQYF. The CDR3, as DNA: TGTGCCAGCAGCGTAGCCGGGAGAGCCAAAAACATTCAGTACTTC. Drawing the rest from reference TRBV9 and TRBJ2-4, the complete variable domain is DSGVTQTPKHLITATGQRVTLRCSPRSGDLSVYWYQQSLDQGLQFLIQYYNGEERAKGNILERFSAQQFPDLHSELNLSSLELGDSALYFCASSVAGRAKNIQYFGAGTRLSVL.